This T cell receptor (beta chain) was retrieved from a study of siplizumab effects on memory and regulatory T cells. Overall study results and limits: Proliferating siplizumab-cultured Tregs lacked confirmed suppressive function. Of the proliferating CD4+ or CD8+ clones, roughly 80-97% lacked a naive or memory phenotype that could be assigned. Alloreactive CD4+ clones that could be mapped were on average roughly 69% Treg-derived with siplizumab, against roughly 27% in controls.

Sequencing used immunoSEQ multiplex PCR; TCRdb keeps in-frame clones, though not all of them. The sample lists 100,000 to 120,000 clones; about 93% were seen once. Worth noting for this clone: The antigen is not known.

CDR1 is LNHDA, CDR2 SQIVND, per germline (reference sequence). This CDR3 has 15 amino acids. V shed 5 bases and J shed 3 bases, with 14 bases lying between them. Sample: CD4+ T cells sorted from blood. The chain has TRBV19 and TRBJ1-5; D perhaps matches TRBD1 (6 bases). The receptor's source is a human donor in good health. In DNA form, the CDR3 reads TGTGCCAGTAGTCCATCACAGGGCACCAATCAGCCCCAGCATTTT. It yields the protein CASSPSQGTNQPQHF.